The clone carrying this TCR beta chain turned up a few times. The antigen is unknown. The V gene lost 7 bases and the J gene lost 3 bases, with 16 bases spanning the gap. This CDR3 has 13 residues. Germline V gives CDR1 GTSNPN, CDR2 SVGIG (reference sequence). This entry comes from a study of beta chain features in type 1 diabetes. As for the study in general: Patients looked much like healthy donors when it came to age, gender and cell yields.

Broader study findings: Overrepresentation of cells with high TCR expression could result from cDNA sequencing. Relative to healthy donors, patients appeared to have naive, central memory and Treg TCRB repertoires that were more similar. TCRB CDR3 length was moderately but significantly reduced in all four CD4+ subsets of Type 1 diabetes patients.

Expressed TCRB transcripts got sequenced, as all isolated RNA was reverse transcribed. Regulatory, naive and central memory T cell samples averaged approximately 3.9 million reads. Data came from immunoSEQ multiplex PCR; TCRdb stores just in-frame clones and leaves some out. The sample includes hundreds of thousands of clones, about 14% of them seen just once. The sequence came from a man younger than 35 with type 1 diabetes. This chain joins TRBV30 and TRBJ2-7, with a weak D call TRBD2 (6 bases). Specimen: naive CD4+ T cells from blood. CDR3 loop: CASLTRTNYEQYF. CDR3 coding DNA: TGTGCCTCCCTCACCCGGACTAACTACGAGCAGTACTTC.